The clone carrying this T cell receptor beta chain has a count of ten or more. No antigen is known for it. Attachment of unique molecular identifiers was made to individual cDNA molecules. TCRdb reprocessed the 5' RACE reads with MiXCR, giving one entry per CDR3 protein. The sample holds over 30,000 distinct CDR3 sequences, roughly 5.7% seen once. This entry belongs to a study of early T cells in non-severe SARS-CoV-2 infection. Study-level background: Sequencing of unsorted whole blood was done on bulk RNA, leaving chains unpaired.

General study findings and limits: Clonotype matching in VDJdb favored anti-spike CD8 responses and did not capture private and CD4 specificities.

The receptor comes from an adult who was a healthcare worker with PCR-confirmed SARS-CoV-2 infection or an uninfected control (not recorded which). Source: whole blood, taken at baseline.

The CDR3 sequence is CASSLGGIAGSYEQYF. CDR3 DNA sequence: TGTGCCAGCAGTTTAGGAGGGATAGCGGGGTCCTACGAGCAGTACTTC. The V gene is TRBV27, the J gene TRBJ2-7; TRBD2 matches 8 bases. The CDR3 extends over 16 amino acids. The V segment lost 2 bases and the J segment 1 base; nucleotides outside the gene matches: 7. Germline V gene sequence: CDR1 MNHEY, CDR2 SMNVEV (reference sequence).